This T cell receptor (beta chain) stems from a study of a mutant IDH1 vaccine in newly diagnosed glioma. Study overall: Initiation of the vaccine course occurred 4-6 weeks after radiotherapy alone, or alongside temozolomide cycles. Notes on the study in general: Researchers report vaccine-induced immune responses in about 93% of patients. Pseudoprogression showed no apparent link to changes in top peripheral T cell clonotypes.

This clone was found a few times. The target antigen is unknown. The CDR3 length is 13 residues. Germline-derived CDR1 and CDR2 are GTSNPN and SVGIG (reference sequence). V lost 2 bases to trimming and J lost 4 bases, with 11 bases between them. As for time point: week 47, end of study. Vaccination used 300 ug of mutant IDH1 20-mer peptide per dose, with topical imiquimod. The method was immunoSEQ multiplex PCR; TCRdb's version includes in-frame clones alone and lacks a portion of them. The repertoire holds tens of thousands of clones, with approximately 64% as singletons. The sequenced sample was peripheral blood mononuclear cells (PBMCs), obtained from a glioma patient whose treatment included an IDH1 peptide vaccine. The genes are TRBV30 and TRBJ1-2; perhaps TRBD1 as D (6 bases). The clonotype was recovered from a man aged 35-49 years with glioma. Some clones in this sample may be carry-over from other donors' samples. CDR3 amino acids: CAWSLGGPYGYTF. The CDR3 nucleotides read TGTGCCTGGAGTCTGGGGGGCCCCTATGGCTACACCTTC.